The clone carrying this TCR beta chain was counted between two and nine times. This sample was taken from a study of T cells in Graves' hyperthyroidism and ophthalmopathy. Study at large: Before treatment of any kind, peripheral blood was taken at initial diagnosis.

Stable hyperthyroidism: no ophthalmopathy progression over 18 months of follow-up. Thyroid ultrasound and orbital computed tomography, with clinical symptoms and serum thyroxine and TRAb, informed diagnoses. CDR3 length: 14 residues. Germline V CDR1 and CDR2: LNHDA, SQIVND (reference sequence). Trimming removed 3 bases from V and 1 base from J, with 9 bases in between. TCR beta CDR3 regions were amplified from RNA. HTBI primers were employed in a first-round RT-PCR of the TCR CDR3. TCRdb passed the multiplex PCR reads through MiXCR, listing each CDR3 protein once. This sample has fewer than 600,000 distinct CDR3 sequences, with 14% found just once.

Specimen: blood. This TCR was recovered from a woman between 35 and 50 years old with Graves' hyperthyroidism. The V and J genes are TRBV19 and TRBJ1-1; the D gene is possibly TRBD1 (6 bases). CDR3 sequence: CASSIQTGNTEAFF. Written as DNA, the CDR3 is TGTGCCAGTAGTATTCAGACAGGGAACACTGAAGCTTTCTTT.